This entry lists 29 T cell receptor beta chains sequenced from one sample in a study of blood T cell repertoires in COVID-19. Only in-frame clones appear in the TCRdb table, and some are missing; sequencing was by immunoSEQ multiplex PCR. The sample comprises 110,000 or so clones, approximately 79% of which are singletons, and about 2.7% rests with the top ten. The sample was peripheral blood. The receptors stem from a man between 45 and 60 years old with acute or convalescent COVID-19.

The V gene is TRBV3-1 (or the pseudogene TRBV3-2), the J gene TRBJ1-1; D possibly corresponds to TRBD1 (6 bases). The CDR3 contains 14 residues. The germline CDR1 and CDR2 sequences are LGHDT and YNNKEL (reference sequence). V was cut by 2 bases and J by 1 base, with 8 bases left in between. The CDR3 region is CASSQSDRNTEAFF. DNA of the CDR3: TGTGCCAGCAGCCAATCGGACAGGAACACTGAAGCTTTCTTT.

The chain joins TRBV6-2 or TRBV6-3 to TRBJ2-5, with 7 bases fitting TRBD1. CDR1 and CDR2 (germline): MNHEY, SVGEGT. The CDR3 totals 14 residues. Losses at the gene ends were 5 bases for V and 2 bases for J; bases not matched to a gene: 5. CDR3: CASSTRQGQETQYF. CDR3 coding DNA: TGTGCCAGCAGTACAAGACAGGGTCAAGAGACCCAGTACTTC.

V gene TRBV5-4 combines with J gene TRBJ2-5; 9 bases fit TRBD1. V lost 4 bases, J lost 3 bases, and 7 bases stayed unmatched. Germline V gene data show CDR1 as SGHNT and CDR2 as YYREEE (reference sequence). The CDR3 contains 15 residues. The CDR3 DNA follows: TGTGCCAGCAGCGTAGGGACAGGGAGGGAAGAGACCCAGTACTTC. Translation: CASSVGTGREETQYF.

V gene TRBV5-1 combines with J gene TRBJ2-3; D uncertain. The CDR3 has 16 residues. Germline CDR1 reads SGHRS; CDR2 reads YFSETQ. Trimming cost V 0 bases and J 5 bases, with 16 bases left between them. The CDR3 nucleotides are TGCGCCAGCAGCTTGGCACAGTCGAATTTACAAGATACGCAGTATTTT. Translating it yields CASSLAQSNLQDTQYF.

This chain uses TRBV7-3 with TRBJ2-7; tentative D call: TRBD1 (5 bases). V shed 5 bases and J shed 1 base, with 9 bases lying between them. The CDR3 consists of 13 residues. CDR1 is SGHTA, CDR2 FQGTGA, per germline. The CDR3 DNA is TGTGCCAGCAGCGAAGGGGTGTCCTACGAGCAGTACTTC. Its translation: CASSEGVSYEQYF.

The rearrangement uses TRBV9 and TRBJ1-6, with TRBD1 identical over 7 bases. The CDR3 covers 16 residues. Germline CDR1 and CDR2: SGDLS and YYNGEE. Trimming removed 4 bases from V and 5 bases from J; junction bases left unmatched: 9. CDR3 loop: CASSSTRQGDNSPLHF. DNA of the CDR3: TGTGCCAGCAGCTCTACGAGACAGGGCGATAATTCACCCCTCCACTTT.

DNA of the CDR3: TGTGCCAGCAGCTTAGGATCAGGGGGCTGGGATGGCTACACCTTC. Translation: CASSLGSGGWDGYTF. This chain joins TRBV7-6 and TRBJ1-2; 8 bases are shared with TRBD1. Per the germline V gene, CDR1 is SGHVS and CDR2 is FNYEAQ. The CDR3 is 15 residues long. V gave up 1 base and J gave up 6 bases; unmatched junction bases: 7.

This clone was detected a few times. The gene calls are TRBV19 and TRBJ2-3; a weak D match, TRBD1 (6 bases). Germline-derived CDR1 and CDR2 are LNHDA and SQIVND (reference sequence). The V end was cut by 5 bases, the J end by 6 bases, with 15 bases between. The length of the CDR3 is 14 residues. CDR3 region: CASSAQGLSDTQYF. The DNA of the CDR3 is TGTGCCAGTAGTGCACAGGGTTTATCGGATACGCAGTATTTT.

The V gene is TRBV7-9, the J gene TRBJ1-5, with D unresolved. Deletions cut 1 base from V and 4 bases from J, with 8 bases between. Germline CDR1 SEHNR, CDR2 FQNEAQ (reference sequence). The CDR3 covers 14 residues. This chain's CDR3 is CASSLGRTNQPQHF. In DNA form, the CDR3 reads TGTGCCAGCAGCTTAGGACGGACTAATCAGCCCCAGCATTTT.

The rearrangement uses TRBV5-1 and TRBJ1-2; 8 positions agree with TRBD1. Germline CDR1 is SGHRS and CDR2 is YFSETQ. CDR3 length equals 15 residues. After removal of 3 bases from V and 8 bases from J, the junction contained 12 bases not matched to a gene. CDR3 nucleotide sequence: TGCGCCAGCAGCTCCCGGACAGGGAGCGCGTGGGGCTACACCTTC. Residues: CASSSRTGSAWGYTF.

This chain connects TRBV12-3 or TRBV12-4 to TRBJ2-4; D perhaps matches TRBD2 (5 bases). V was cut by 6 bases and J by 7 bases, with 10 bases left in between. This CDR3 spans 12 amino acids. CDR3 region: CASRITSNIQYF. CDR3 sequence (DNA): TGTGCCAGCAGAATCACTAGTAACATTCAGTACTTC.

This sequence joins TRBV5-1 and TRBJ2-7, with D perhaps TRBD1 (5 bases). V lost 3 bases to trimming and J lost 5 bases, with 18 bases between them. Germline CDR1 and CDR2: SGHRS and YFSETQ. The CDR3 covers 15 residues. The CDR3 region is CASSSPGRDMHEQYF. The CDR3 DNA reads as TGCGCCAGCAGCTCCCCGGGCAGGGATATGCACGAGCAGTACTTC.

In this sample, this clone turned up a few times. The chain couples TRBV4-1 to TRBJ1-2, with D tentatively TRBD1 (5 bases). CDR1 and CDR2 (germline): MGHRA, YSYEKL. The CDR3 spans 15 residues. V was trimmed by 5 bases and J by 4 bases, leaving 17 bases between them. CDR3 residues: CASSSTQDRLYGYTF. The CDR3 DNA reads as TGCGCCAGCAGCTCTACTCAAGACAGACTCTATGGCTACACCTTC.

Notes on this clone: Its ends do not fully match the called genes, so a read error is possible. This CDR3 reads CASSASYRDTKYGYTF. The CDR3 DNA is TGTGCCAGCAGCGCAAGTTACCGGGACACTAAATATGGCTACACCTTC. V is TRBV9 and J is TRBJ1-2, with a possible D match to TRBD1 (6 bases). Germline V gene sequence: CDR1 SGDLS, CDR2 YYNGEE. The CDR3 runs to 16 residues.

The gene calls are TRBV2 and TRBJ2-7; D perhaps matches TRBD2 (5 bases). V was cut by 1 base and J by 5 bases, with 6 bases left in between. CDR3 size: 12 residues. In germline, CDR1 is SNHLY, CDR2 FYNNEI. This CDR3 is CASSEEGDEQYF. The CDR3 DNA reads as TGTGCCAGCAGTGAAGAGGGAGACGAGCAGTACTTC.

The rearrangement links TRBV7-8 to TRBJ2-4, with 12 bases fitting TRBD2. This CDR3 spans 20 amino acids. J gave up 3 bases and V 1 base, and 13 bases lay outside the gene matches. Per the germline V gene, CDR1 is SGHVS and CDR2 is FQNEAQ. The CDR3 here is CASSLVRLAGGDLDKNIQYF. CDR3 nucleotide sequence: TGTGCCAGCAGCTTAGTTCGGCTAGCGGGAGGGGATTTGGACAAAAACATTCAGTACTTC.

This clone was counted between two and nine times. The V gene is TRBV6-5, the J gene TRBJ1-4; no reliable D call. There are 13 residues in the CDR3. Looked up from germline, CDR1 is MNHEY and CDR2 is SVGAGI. Deletions cut 5 bases from V and 8 bases from J, with 12 bases between. The CDR3 here is CASSRQVGEKLFF. The CDR3 coding sequence is TGTGCCAGCAGTCGCCAGGTGGGCGAAAAACTGTTTTTT.

The rearrangement links TRBV5-1 to TRBJ1-2; a possible D gene is TRBD1 (5 bases). The CDR3 loop spans 14 amino acids. The V gene lost 3 bases and the J gene lost 6 bases, with 15 bases spanning the gap. The V gene's germline CDR1 is SGHRS and CDR2 YFSETQ. Here the CDR3 reads CASSYLQATNGYTF. The CDR3 DNA is TGCGCCAGCAGCTACCTACAGGCTACTAATGGCTACACCTTC. The complete variable domain, with remaining parts taken from reference TRBV5-1 and TRBJ1-2, reads KAGVTQTPRYLIKTRGQQVTLSCSPISGHRSVSWYQQTPGQGLQFLFEYFSETQRNKGNFPGRFSGRQFSNSRSEMNVSTLELGDSALYLCASSYLQATNGYTFGSGTRLTVV.

The rearrangement joins TRBV28 to TRBJ1-1, with unresolved D. CDR1 and CDR2 from the germline V gene are MDHEN and SYDVKM. The CDR3 sequence is 15 residues long. With 5 bases removed from V and 4 bases from J, the gap between germline ends came to 17 bases. The CDR3 reads CASSLLQTVVTEAFF. CDR3 nucleotide sequence: TGTGCCAGCAGTCTCCTCCAAACAGTCGTCACTGAAGCTTTCTTT.

The chain carries TRBV19 and TRBJ1-1, with D possibly being TRBD1 (5 bases). With 9 bases removed from V and 1 base from J, the gap between germline ends came to 15 bases. The CDR3 loop spans 14 amino acids. In germline, CDR1 is LNHDA, CDR2 SQIVND (reference sequence). CDR3 amino acids: CASQGASTNTEAFF. In DNA, the CDR3 is TGTGCCAGCCAAGGGGCCAGCACGAACACTGAAGCTTTCTTT.

The chain couples TRBV19 to TRBJ2-7, with D tentatively TRBD1 (6 bases). Germline V gene data show CDR1 as LNHDA and CDR2 as SQIVND (reference sequence). Trimming stripped 5 bases from V and 3 bases from J, with 14 bases between. The CDR3 runs 14 residues. This CDR3 reads CASSPWDNIYEQYF. Written as DNA, the CDR3 is TGTGCCAGTAGTCCCTGGGACAACATCTACGAGCAGTACTTC.

This clone was recorded only once. The chain has TRBV6-1 and TRBJ2-5; maybe TRBD1 (5 bases). The V end lost 2 bases, the J end lost 5 bases, and 12 bases lay between the germline ends. Germline V gene data show CDR1 as MNHNS and CDR2 as SASEGT. The CDR3 has 14 amino acids. The CDR3 spells CASSETGGVETQYF. The DNA of the CDR3 is TGTGCCAGCAGTGAAACAGGTGGGGTGGAGACCCAGTACTTC.

This clone showed up just once. V usage is TRBV18 and J usage is TRBJ2-1; 8 bases fit TRBD2. The CDR3 runs 16 residues. The junction had 8 bases not matched to a gene; V was cut back by 0 bases and J by 7 bases. In germline, CDR1 is KGHSH, CDR2 LQKENI. The CDR3 DNA reads as TGTGCCAGCTCACCACCGGGACTAGAGGGGTGGAATGAGCAGTTCTTC. It is translated as CASSPPGLEGWNEQFF.

This sequence joins TRBV30 and TRBJ1-2; D is unresolved. Per germline, CDR1 GTSNPN and CDR2 SVGIG (reference sequence). This CDR3 has 16 amino acids. V lost 3 bases and J lost 2, with 19 bases in between. CDR3 sequence reads: CAWSGFPAERNYGYTF. In DNA form, the CDR3 reads TGTGCCTGGAGCGGGTTTCCGGCAGAAAGAAACTATGGCTACACCTTC.

V is TRBV10-1 and J is TRBJ1-5; D unclear. Germline assignment: CDR1 WNHNN and CDR2 SYGVQD (reference sequence). Trimming stripped 3 bases from V and 7 bases from J, with 10 bases between. The CDR3 is 13 residues long. The CDR3 DNA is TGCGCCAGCAGTGATAGGCACGGGCAGCCCCAGCATTTT. It translates to CASSDRHGQPQHF.

On this clone itself: The same CDR3 arises from other DNA sequences in this sample as well. This chain uses TRBV29-1 with TRBJ2-1, with 9 bases matching TRBD1. This CDR3 has 12 amino acids. V dropped 3 bases and J dropped 8; count of bases not matched to a gene: 2. CDR1 and CDR2 (germline): SQVTM, ANQGSEA. The CDR3 loop reads CSVEGQGDEQFF. The CDR3 DNA reads as TGCAGCGTTGAGGGACAGGGTGATGAGCAGTTCTTC.

Comments on this clone: Different DNA sequences within this sample yield the same CDR3. The chain recombines TRBV29-1 with TRBJ2-5; 7 nucleotides match TRBD2. Germline assignment: CDR1 SQVTM and CDR2 ANQGSEA. CDR3 length: 12 residues. The trim removed 6 bases at V and 2 bases at J, leaving 3 bases unmatched. CDR3 in DNA: TGCAGCGTCGGGGGAGGGCAAGAGACCCAGTACTTC. Translating gives CSVGGGQETQYF.

This clone has only a few counts. The genes are TRBV15 and TRBJ1-1; D gene uncertain. This CDR3 is 12 amino acids long. Germline CDR1 LNHNV, CDR2 YYDKDF (reference sequence). Trimming stripped 8 bases from V and 1 base from J, with 8 bases between. CDR3 protein: CATGARNTEAFF. The CDR3 DNA reads TGTGCCACCGGAGCCAGGAACACTGAAGCTTTCTTT.

The J gene is TRBJ2-4, the V gene TRBV19; 7 nucleotides line up with TRBD1. Germline V lookup: CDR1 LNHDA, CDR2 SQIVND (reference sequence). This CDR3 spans 15 amino acids. J was trimmed by 5 bases and V by 4 bases; bases with no gene match: 8. The CDR3 DNA reads as TGTGCCAGTAGTACCTACAAGGGGGCCGAAAACATTCAGTACTTC. This gives the protein CASSTYKGAENIQYF.